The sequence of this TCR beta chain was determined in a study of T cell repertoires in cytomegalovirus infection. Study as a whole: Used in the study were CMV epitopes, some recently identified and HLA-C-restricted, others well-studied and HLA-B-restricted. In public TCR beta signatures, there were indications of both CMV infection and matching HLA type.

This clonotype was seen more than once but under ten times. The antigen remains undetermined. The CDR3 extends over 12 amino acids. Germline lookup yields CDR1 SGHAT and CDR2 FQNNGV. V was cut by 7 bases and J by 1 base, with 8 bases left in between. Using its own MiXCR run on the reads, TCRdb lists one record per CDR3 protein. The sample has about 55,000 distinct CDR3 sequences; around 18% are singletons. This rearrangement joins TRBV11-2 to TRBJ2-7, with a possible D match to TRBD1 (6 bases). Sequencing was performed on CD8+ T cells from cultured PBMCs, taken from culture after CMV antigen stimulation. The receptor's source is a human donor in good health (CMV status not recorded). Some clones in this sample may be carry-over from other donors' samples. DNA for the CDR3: TGTGCCAGCACCGACAGGTCCTACGAGCAGTACTTC. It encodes CASTDRSYEQYF.